This record looks at one T cell receptor (beta chain) sequence and its context. The sample is drawn from a study of control samples from healthy donors and cancer patients. Some clones are missing from TCRdb's copy, which holds only in-frame ones; the method was immunoSEQ multiplex PCR. This table has around 64,000 clones, around nine tenths appearing once. CDR1 and CDR2 from the germline V gene are SNHLY and FYNNEI. Trimming took 7 bases from V and 5 from J; bases not matched to a gene: 7. The CDR3 spans 14 residues. What was sequenced was PBMCs. The chain has TRBV2 and TRBJ1-5; TRBD1 aligns across 8 bases. This receptor was taken from a man between 60 and 70 years old with colorectal cancer. The DNA of the CDR3 is TGTGCCAGCACCGGACAGGGTGTGGATCAGCCCCAGCATTTT. As protein: CASTGQGVDQPQHF.